This TCR beta chain was identified during a study of radiotherapy plus CTLA-4 blockade in lung cancer. Produced via immunoSEQ multiplex PCR; TCRdb's table is partial and in-frame only. The profile covers 20,000 or so clones, with around 88% appearing a single time and about 25% taken by the ten largest. The germline gives CDR1 LNHDA, CDR2 SQIVND (reference sequence). This CDR3 comprises 13 residues. V lost 7 bases and J lost 11; bases outside the gene matches: 8. The clonotype originates from a human donor with non-small cell lung cancer whose response to radiotherapy plus ipilimumab could not be evaluated. The chain uses TRBV19 and TRBJ2-6, with 7 bases identical to TRBD1. The sample here was peripheral blood, taken from a patient treated with radiotherapy plus ipilimumab. CDR3 residues: CASTQGFTDVLTF. Here the CDR3 DNA reads TGTGCCAGTACACAGGGGTTTACTGACGTCCTGACTTTC.